This TCR beta chain was obtained from a study of Graves' ophthalmopathy and Graves' hyperthyroidism. Notes on this clonotype: This clone may be a read error of a much larger clone one base away.

Diagnosis was based on clinical symptoms, serum thyroxine, TRAb, thyroid ultrasound and orbital computed tomography. PBMCs were obtained from roughly 9.7 ml of fresh peripheral blood. J lost 6 bases, V lost 7 bases, and 7 bases had no gene match. The CDR3 totals 14 residues. The germline V gene has CDR1 SEHNR and CDR2 FQNEAQ (reference sequence). For repertoire sequencing, the TCR beta CDR3 regions were amplified from RNA transcripts. HTBI-primed first-round RT-PCR preceded second-round multiplex PCR. A single record per CDR3 protein comes from TCRdb applying MiXCR to the multiplex PCR reads. The sample contains some 750,000 distinct CDR3 sequences, approximately 40% of which appear only once.

Sequenced sample: peripheral blood. The chain joins TRBV7-9 to TRBJ2-7; 12 positions agree with TRBD1. The sequence came from an adult man with Graves' ophthalmopathy. The CDR3 sequence is CASTPGQGAIEQYF. CDR3 in DNA: TGTGCCAGCACTCCGGGACAGGGGGCTATCGAGCAGTACTTC.